This T cell receptor beta chain came from a study of shared clonotypes between healthy human individuals. Study-wide context: Each donor's CD8 memory used one plate, CD8 naive two, each CD4 subset three.

On this clone: Its antigen is as yet unknown.

Here immunoSEQ multiplex PCR was the method, and the copy in TCRdb shows in-frame clones only, minus some. This sample has millions of clones; around nine tenths occur once, and the top ten carry around 0.15%. This CDR3 comprises 14 residues. Trimming removed 6 bases at V and 0 bases at J, with 11 bases between. The germline gives CDR1 SEHNR, CDR2 FQNEAQ (reference sequence). It was into CD45RA+ naive and CD45RA-negative memory subsets that the CD4+ cells were split. Broader study findings: Genetic and exposure-history diversity was limited by the few donors.

V usage is TRBV7-9 and J usage is TRBJ1-1; no clear D gene. The clonotype was recovered from a man between 18 and 35 years old in good health. Sequenced sample: naive CD4+ T cells sorted from blood. The sample's subset: CD45RA+ positively selected. The CDR3 DNA is TGTGCCAGCAGTACCCAGAGGGTGAACACTGAAGCTTTCTTT. Amino acids: CASSTQRVNTEAFF.